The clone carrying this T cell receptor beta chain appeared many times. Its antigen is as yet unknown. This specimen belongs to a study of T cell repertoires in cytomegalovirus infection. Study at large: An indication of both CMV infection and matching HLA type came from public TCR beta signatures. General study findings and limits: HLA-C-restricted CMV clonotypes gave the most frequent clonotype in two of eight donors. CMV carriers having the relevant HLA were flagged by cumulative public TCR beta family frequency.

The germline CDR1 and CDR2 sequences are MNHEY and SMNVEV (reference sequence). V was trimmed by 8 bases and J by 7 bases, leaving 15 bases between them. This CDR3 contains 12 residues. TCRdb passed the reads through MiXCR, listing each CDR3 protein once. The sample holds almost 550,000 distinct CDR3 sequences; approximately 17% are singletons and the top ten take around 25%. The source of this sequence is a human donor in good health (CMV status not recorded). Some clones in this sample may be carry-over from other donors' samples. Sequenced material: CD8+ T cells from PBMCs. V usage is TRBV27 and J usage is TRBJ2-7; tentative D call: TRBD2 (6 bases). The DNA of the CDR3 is TGTGCCAGCGGAGGGGCTAGCCGAGAGCAGTACTTC. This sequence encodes CASGGASREQYF.